This TCR beta chain was observed in a study of blood T cell repertoires in COVID-19. Study information: PBMCs, B-cell-depleted T cells, or T cells were the source of the cDNA or gDNA that made up the material.

Authors' data handling: Amplifying reference gene primers gave estimates of nucleated cell counts. The protocol was immunoSEQ multiplex PCR, while the TCRdb copy is restricted to in-frame clones and leaves out a portion. V, J and clone size derive from that table, while D and trimming were established from the DNA sequence. Among more than 110,000 clones listed, 65% to 80% were seen once. Per germline, CDR1 KGHDR and CDR2 SFDVKD. This CDR3 is built from 17 residues. Trimming took 4 bases from V and 8 from J; bases not matched to a gene: 16. The sequencing sample was made of peripheral blood. This chain joins TRBV24-1 and TRBJ2-1; 7 nucleotides agree with TRBD2. The receptor was derived from a man aged 55 to 70 with acute or convalescent COVID-19. CDR3 region: CATSEPWGEGSSDEQFF. The CDR3 coding sequence is TGTGCCACCAGTGAACCCTGGGGGGAGGGTTCTTCGGATGAGCAGTTCTTC.